Following are 3 T cell receptor beta chains from one sample sequenced in a study of cytomegalovirus exposure and HLA in healthy donors. PCR was performed using 60 Vbeta and 13 Jbeta primers. TCRdb's table, derived via immunoSEQ multiplex PCR, lists solely in-frame clones and lacks some. The sample yields some 150,000 clones, over 75% seen once. Sequencing used PBMCs. The origin of the receptors is a woman younger than 45 in good health and CMV-seronegative.

V usage is TRBV6-5 and J usage is TRBJ2-1; maybe TRBD1 (6 bases). The CDR3 loop spans 12 amino acids. The germline V gene encodes CDR1 MNHEY and CDR2 SVGAGI. V was shortened by 0 bases and J by 10 bases, with 7 bases between the two germline ends. CDR3: CASSYSQGEQFF. CDR3 bases: TGTGCCAGCAGTTACTCCCAGGGGGAGCAGTTCTTC.

This chain uses TRBV19 with TRBJ1-5; a possible D gene is TRBD1 (5 bases). This CDR3 is 14 amino acids long. Germline CDR1 LNHDA, CDR2 SQIVND (reference sequence). Trimming left V 9 bases short and J 2 bases short, with 14 bases between. In DNA form, the CDR3 reads TGTGCCAGACGAACCGGAGGGGGCAATCAGCCCCAGCATTTT. Amino acid sequence: CARRTGGGNQPQHF.

This chain joins TRBV7-2 and TRBJ2-2, with D tentatively TRBD2 (7 bases). V shed 7 bases and J shed 5 bases, with 17 bases lying between them. CDR1 is SGHTA and CDR2 is FQGNSA in the germline V gene. CDR3 length: 15 residues. The CDR3 nucleotides are TGTGCCAGCACTACGGAGGGGGGGAATACCGGGGAGCTGTTTTTT. It encodes CASTTEGGNTGELFF.